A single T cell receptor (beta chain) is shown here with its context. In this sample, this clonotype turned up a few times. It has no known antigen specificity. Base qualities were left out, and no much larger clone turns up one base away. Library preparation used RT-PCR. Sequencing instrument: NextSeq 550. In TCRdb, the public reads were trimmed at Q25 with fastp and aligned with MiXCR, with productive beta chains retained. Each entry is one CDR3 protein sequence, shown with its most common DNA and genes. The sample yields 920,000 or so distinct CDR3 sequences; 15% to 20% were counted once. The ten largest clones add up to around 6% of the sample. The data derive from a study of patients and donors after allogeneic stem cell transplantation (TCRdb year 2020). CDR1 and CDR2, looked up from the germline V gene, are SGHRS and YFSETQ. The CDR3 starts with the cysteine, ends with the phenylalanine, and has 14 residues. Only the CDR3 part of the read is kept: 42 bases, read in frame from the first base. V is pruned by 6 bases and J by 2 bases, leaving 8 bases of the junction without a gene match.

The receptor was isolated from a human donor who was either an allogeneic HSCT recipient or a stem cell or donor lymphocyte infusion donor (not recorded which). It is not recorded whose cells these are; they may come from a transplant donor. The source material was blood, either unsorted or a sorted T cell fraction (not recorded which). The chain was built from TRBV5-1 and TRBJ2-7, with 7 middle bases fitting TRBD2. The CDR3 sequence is CASKNFTSAYEQYF. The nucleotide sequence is TGCGCCAGCAAAAACTTCACTAGCGCCTACGAGCAGTACTTC.